This T cell receptor (beta chain) came from a study of long-term antiretroviral therapy in people with HIV. General observations from the study: HIV repertoires spanned tighter CDR3 length ranges than controls did. Clones showing expansion before ART dominated the repertoire at all time points.

Concerning this clone: Its antigen remains unidentified.

The junction had 4 bases not matched to a gene; V was cut back by 0 bases and J by 7 bases. CDR1 is ENHRY and CDR2 is SYGVKD in the germline V gene. CDR3 size: 14 residues. Running of the v3.0 immunoSEQ assay took place at survey level. For each individual sample, sequencing targeted about 35,000-50,000 T-cell genomes. Generated by immunoSEQ multiplex PCR, the TCRdb table keeps only in-frame clones and is missing some. This sample has 7,500 to 8,500 clones, with over 70% found just once. The material was unsorted PBMCs, obtained around 2.7 years before starting antiretroviral therapy. This chain joins TRBV10-3 and TRBJ1-2, with 8 nucleotides matching TRBD1. This sequence originates from a man in his forties with HIV. CDR3 bases: TGTGCCATCAGTGAGTCTGGACAGGGAAGTGGCTACACCTTC. Translation gives CAISESGQGSGYTF.